This record looks at one T cell receptor beta chain sequence and its context. The sample comes from a study of blood T cell repertoires in COVID-19. Assay used: immunoSEQ multiplex PCR; TCRdb lists only in-frame clones, some missing. The sample carries under 250,000 clones, 86% recorded once. The sample consisted of peripheral blood. The source of this sequence is an elderly man with acute or convalescent COVID-19.

The CDR3 coding sequence is TGCGCCAGCAGCCTACGAGTTGGGGGACAACCCACAGATACGCAGTATTTT. This codes for CASSLRVGGQPTDTQYF. This chain links TRBV5-1 with TRBJ2-3, with D possibly TRBD1 on 6 matching bases. The CDR3 spans 17 residues. V lost 4 bases and J 2 bases, leaving 20 bases between the germline ends. Germline loops: CDR1 SGHRS, CDR2 YFSETQ.